The following is a T cell receptor (beta chain) sequence with its context. Some clones are missing from TCRdb's copy, which holds only in-frame ones; the method was immunoSEQ multiplex PCR. The sample consists of 1,500,000 or so clones, approximately 98.5% of them appearing once. These data belong to a study of shared clonotypes between healthy human individuals. Study as a whole: A donor's plate count was three for CD4 naive and three for CD4 memory; CD8 naive had two and CD8 memory one.

Subsets obtained from CD4+ cells comprised CD45RA+ naive and CD45RA-negative memory cells. This CDR3 is 16 amino acids long. Deletions cut 3 bases from V and 0 bases from J, with 12 bases between. CDR1 and CDR2 from the germline V gene are KGHSH and LQKENI. Input material: naive CD4+ T cells sorted from blood. Specified subset: CD45RA+ positively selected. The clonotype was recovered from a man younger than 45 in good health. This sequence joins TRBV18 and TRBJ1-3; no firm D call. The CDR3 DNA follows: TGTGCCAGCTCACCTACCTTAGAGAGCTCTGGAAACACCATATATTTT. It translates to CASSPTLESSGNTIYF.